The rows below give T cell receptor beta chains drawn from one sample of a study of monozygotic twins with cystic fibrosis. Libraries were prepared by immunoSEQ multiplex PCR; TCRdb keeps only in-frame clonotypes and omits some of them. The sample contains fewer than 30,000 clones, approximately 96% of which appear only once. The sequenced material came from blood. These receptors were taken from a girl aged 2 to 10 with cystic fibrosis. CDR3s include the opening cysteine and the closing phenylalanine or tryptophan. D genes are given only for firm matches. Clone size is shown for a subset of rows, as once, few, many or a class of expanded clone.

D gene	clone size	V gene	CDR3 length	J gene	CDR3 protein	CDR3 DNA
TRBD1	NA	TRBV18	14	TRBJ2-4	CASSPIGSDRARDF	TGTGCCAGCTCACCAATCGGTTCGGACAGGGCGAGGGACTTC
TRBD2	NA	TRBV2	15	TRBJ2-1	CASSLAGALKDEQFF	TGTGCCAGCAGTTTAGCGGGAGCCCTTAAAGATGAGCAGTTCTTC
TRBD1	once	TRBV28	17	TRBJ2-7	CASSLCWSTGSLPEQYF	TGTGCCAGCAGTTTATGCTGGTCGACAGGGTCCCTACCCGAGCAGTACTTC
NA	NA	TRBV27	12	TRBJ1-5	CATGAGPGPQHF	TGTGCCACCGGAGCGGGGCCGGGTCCCCAGCATTTT
TRBD2	NA	TRBV9	17	TRBJ2-5	CASSVAASGRGPETQYF	TGTGCCAGCAGCGTAGCGGCTAGCGGGAGAGGTCCAGAGACCCAGTACTTC
TRBD2	NA	TRBV11-2	15	TRBJ2-1	CASSLREGLHNEQFF	TGTGCCAGCAGCTTGCGGGAGGGCCTCCACAATGAGCAGTTCTTC
TRBD2	NA	TRBV7-8	13	TRBJ2-7	CASGGLASYEQYF	TGTGCCAGCGGGGGACTAGCGTCCTACGAGCAGTACTTC
TRBD2	NA	TRBV2	14	TRBJ2-5	CASSQAGGGETQYF	TGTGCCAGCAGTCAAGCGGGAGGTGGGGAGACCCAGTACTTC
TRBD2	NA	TRBV7-3	15	TRBJ2-1	CASSFRSSGRIEQFF	TGTGCCAGCAGCTTCCGCTCTAGCGGGAGGATTGAGCAGTTCTTC
NA	NA	TRBV18	15	TRBJ2-7	CASSDRTAQTGEQYF	TGTGCCAGCTCAGATCGGACAGCCCAAACGGGCGAGCAGTACTTC
NA	NA	TRBV9	15	TRBJ2-5	CASSAGAGFQETQYF	TGTGCCAGCAGCGCTGGAGCGGGCTTCCAAGAGACCCAGTACTTC
TRBD2	NA	TRBV29-1	15	TRBJ2-2	CSTTGTSVNTGELFF	TGCAGCACCACCGGGACTAGCGTTAACACCGGGGAGCTGTTTTTT
NA	NA	TRBV30	14	TRBJ1-3	CAWSSPSSGNTIYF	TGTGCCTGGAGCAGCCCGAGCTCTGGAAACACCATATATTTT
TRBD1	NA	TRBV29-1	13	TRBJ1-1	CSVDRRGQGSSFF	TGCAGCGTTGACCGGCGGGGACAGGGTTCGTCTTTCTTT
NA	NA	TRBV18	15	TRBJ1-2	CASSPRTALGYGYTF	TGTGCCAGCTCACCACGGACAGCCCTAGGCTATGGCTACACCTTC
TRBD1	NA	TRBV6-1	13	TRBJ2-5	CASRETGGETQYF	TGTGCCAGCAGGGAGACAGGGGGAGAGACCCAGTACTTC
TRBD2	NA	TRBV27	15	TRBJ2-1	CASSLTGRAQDEQFF	TGTGCCAGCAGTTTAACCGGGAGGGCTCAGGATGAGCAGTTCTTC
NA	NA	TRBV7-9	16	TRBJ2-1	CASSLGSRTARNEQFF	TGTGCCAGCAGCTTAGGATCGAGGACGGCTAGGAATGAGCAGTTCTTC
NA	NA	TRBV7-2	16	TRBJ1-2	CASITVGAGSNYGYTF	TGTGCCAGCATCACGGTCGGGGCAGGTTCTAACTATGGCTACACCTTC
NA	few	TRBV4-1	15	TRBJ1-2	CASSQVDGGDYGYTF	TGCGCCAGCAGCCAAGTGGACGGAGGCGACTATGGCTACACCTTC
NA	NA	TRBV9	14	TRBJ1-1	CASSVEGRVTEAFF	TGTGCCAGCAGCGTAGAGGGAAGGGTCACTGAAGCTTTCTTT
NA	NA	TRBV7-9	18	TRBJ2-2	CASSPPGLSGQNTGELFF	TGTGCCAGCAGCCCACCGGGGTTATCGGGTCAGAACACCGGGGAGCTGTTTTTT
TRBD1	NA	TRBV28	16	TRBJ2-3	CASSSRGTGGADTQYF	TGTGCCAGCAGTTCCCGCGGGACAGGGGGGGCCGATACGCAGTATTTT
NA	once	TRBV2	16	TRBJ2-2	CASSDLGTTNTGELFF	TGTGCCAGCAGTGATTTGGGGACGACGAACACCGGGGAGCTGTTTTTT
NA	NA	TRBV18	19	TRBJ1-1	CASSPLANWGALVNTEAFF	TGTGCCAGCTCACCACTAGCGAATTGGGGGGCGCTTGTGAACACTGAAGCTTTCTTT
NA	once	TRBV5-4	12	TRBJ1-5	CASSVHNQPQHF	TGTGCCAGCAGCGTCCATAATCAGCCCCAGCATTTT
TRBD1	once	TRBV18	17	TRBJ1-5	CASSGTGGGLSNQPQHF	TGTGCCAGCTCTGGGACAGGGGGTGGGCTTAGCAATCAGCCCCAGCATTTT
NA	once	TRBV10-1	14	TRBJ2-1	CASSEWAVDNEQFF	TGCGCCAGCAGTGAGTGGGCAGTCGACAATGAGCAGTTCTTC
NA	once	TRBV7-3	15	TRBJ2-1	CASSLMVGGPNEQFF	TGTGCCAGCAGCTTAATGGTTGGAGGCCCCAATGAGCAGTTCTTC
NA	NA	TRBV4-1	15	TRBJ1-1	CASSQVGIRQTEAFF	TGCGCCAGCAGCCAAGTCGGTATCCGCCAGACCGAAGCTTTCTTT
TRBD2	NA	TRBV16	16	TRBJ2-1	CASSPVPAGVYNEQFF	TGTGCCAGCAGCCCAGTCCCTGCGGGAGTCTACAATGAGCAGTTCTTC
NA	NA	TRBV5-8	11	TRBJ2-7	CASSLTYEQYF	TGTGCCAGCAGCTTAACCTACGAGCAGTACTTC
NA	NA	TRBV29-1	15	TRBJ1-2	CSVATGNYKNYGYTF	TGCAGCGTTGCAACAGGGAATTATAAAAACTATGGCTACACCTTC
NA	NA	TRBV5-5	16	TRBJ2-7	CASSLHGGPSGNEQYF	TGTGCCAGCAGCTTGCACGGGGGACCTTCGGGGAACGAGCAGTACTTC
NA	NA	TRBV5-1	16	TRBJ1-3	CASSLVGVTSGNTIYF	TGCGCCAGCAGCTTGGTGGGGGTCACCTCTGGAAACACCATATATTTT
TRBD2	NA	TRBV5-4	15	TRBJ2-1	CASSPRLAGEDEQFF	TGTGCCAGCAGCCCGAGACTAGCGGGAGAAGATGAGCAGTTCTTC
NA	NA	TRBV29-1	13	TRBJ2-7	CSVGLQGRYEQYF	TGCAGCGTTGGCCTGCAGGGGCGCTACGAGCAGTACTTC
TRBD2	NA	TRBV7-9	16	TRBJ2-1	CASSLRGGSSYNEQFF	TGTGCCAGCAGCCTCCGGGGCGGGAGCTCCTACAATGAGCAGTTCTTC
NA	NA	TRBV27	13	TRBJ1-2	CASSPGQMNGYTF	TGTGCCAGCAGCCCCGGACAAATGAATGGCTACACCTTC
NA	NA	TRBV6-1	16	TRBJ2-4	CASSEWDRGVENIQYF	TGTGCCAGCAGTGAATGGGACCGAGGAGTTGAAAACATTCAGTACTTC
NA	NA	TRBV7-2	13	TRBJ1-5	CASSLYWEQPQHF	TGTGCCAGCAGCTTATATTGGGAGCAGCCCCAGCATTTT
TRBD2	NA	TRBV4-2	15	TRBJ2-1	CASSQDRSSGNEQFF	TGTGCCAGCAGCCAAGATCGGAGTAGCGGGAATGAGCAGTTCTTC
TRBD1	once	TRBV7-2	18	TRBJ1-2	CASAYSPWGTGDSYGYTF	TGTGCCAGCGCCTATTCTCCCTGGGGGACAGGGGATTCCTATGGCTACACCTTC
TRBD2	NA	TRBV7-9	17	TRBJ2-3	CASSWGTRRELPDTQYF	TGTGCCAGCAGCTGGGGGACTAGGCGGGAGTTGCCAGATACGCAGTATTTT
TRBD2	NA	TRBV5-1	14	TRBJ2-5	CASSPGLAAETQYF	TGCGCCAGCAGCCCAGGACTAGCGGCCGAGACCCAGTACTTC
TRBD2	NA	TRBV28	15	TRBJ2-3	CASSLTSGSTDTQYF	TGTGCCAGCAGTCTCACTAGCGGGAGCACAGATACGCAGTATTTT
NA	NA	TRBV7-2	15	TRBJ1-3	CASSLESTSGNTIYF	TGTGCCAGCAGCTTAGAGTCCACCTCTGGAAACACCATATATTTT
NA	NA	TRBV25-1	16	TRBJ2-3	CASSAVSGFWTDTQYF	TGTGCCAGCAGTGCTGTATCGGGATTTTGGACAGATACGCAGTATTTT
NA	once	TRBV27	13	TRBJ1-1	CASSPPGWTEAFF	TGTGCCAGCAGTCCTCCGGGGTGGACTGAAGCTTTCTTT
NA	NA	TRBV29-1	15	TRBJ1-2	CSVGDLGGSNYGYTF	TGCAGCGTTGGGGACCTTGGGGGGTCGAACTATGGCTACACCTTC
NA	NA	TRBV27	15	TRBJ1-5	CASSTTGLGNQPQHF	TGTGCCAGCAGTACCACGGGTTTAGGCAATCAGCCCCAGCATTTT
TRBD2	NA	TRBV10-2	15	TRBJ2-2	CAARPGLENTGELFF	TGCGCCGCCCGACCGGGACTAGAGAATACCGGGGAGCTGTTTTTT